The 16 T cell receptor beta chains below come from one sample, sequenced in a study of beta chain features in type 1 diabetes. Study-wide results and caveats: Significant though moderate, a shortening of TCRB CDR3s appeared in all four CD4+ subsets of Type 1 diabetes patients.

Expressed TCRB transcripts were sequenced after all isolated RNA was converted to cDNA. Clones were read by immunoSEQ multiplex PCR, and TCRdb kept only the in-frame ones, dropping some. The sample has roughly 100,000 clones, 25% to 35% seen once. The antigens of these receptors remain unknown. The sequenced sample consisted of central memory CD4+ T cells from blood. These receptors originate from a woman aged 18-29 years with type 1 diabetes.

The J gene is TRBJ1-4, the V gene TRBV4-2; D is ambiguous. V was clipped by 6 bases and J by 4 bases, with 15 bases between them. Germline V gene lookup returns CDR1 LGHNA and CDR2 YNFKEQ. CDR3 length: 15 amino acids. CDR3 residues: CASRPTQRGNEKLFF. The CDR3 DNA reads TGTGCCAGCAGGCCGACCCAGCGAGGTAATGAAAAACTGTTTTTT.

This clone was seen only once. The chain links TRBV7-2 to TRBJ2-2, with D possibly TRBD2 on 6 matching bases. V shed 2 bases and J shed 4 bases, with 17 bases lying between them. Germline CDR1 SGHTA, CDR2 FQGNSA. CDR3 length: 17 amino acids. The CDR3 DNA is TGTGCCAGCAGCTTACCCCCTGGGCGGGAACTCACCGGGGAGCTGTTTTTT. This gives the protein CASSLPPGRELTGELFF.

This chain links TRBV7-2 with TRBJ2-3; D remains ambiguous. CDR1 and CDR2 (germline): SGHTA, FQGNSA. The germline V and J ends were trimmed by 1 base and 0 bases, with 8 bases remaining between them. The CDR3 has 15 residues. As DNA, the CDR3 is TGTGCCAGCAGCTTAGTCTATACTAGCACAGATACGCAGTATTTT. Translated: CASSLVYTSTDTQYF.

The chain is built from TRBV18 and TRBJ2-5, with no clear D. Trimming left V 3 bases short and J 4 bases short, with 6 bases between. The germline V gene has CDR1 KGHSH and CDR2 LQKENI. This CDR3 contains 12 residues. The CDR3 sequence is CASSPSGETQYF. As DNA, the CDR3 is TGTGCCAGCTCACCGTCAGGAGAGACCCAGTACTTC. The complete variable domain, with remaining parts taken from reference TRBV18 and TRBJ2-5, reads NAGVMQNPRHLVRRRGQEARLRCSPMKGHSHVYWYRQLPEEGLKFMVYLQKENIIDESGMPKERFSAEFPKEGPSILRIQQVVRGDSAAYFCASSPSGETQYFGPGTRLLVL.

In this sample, this clone turned up a few times. This sequence joins TRBV7-2 and TRBJ2-1, with D unclear. Trimming pared 1 base from V and 4 bases from J, leaving 11 bases between. The germline CDR1 and CDR2 sequences are SGHTA and FQGNSA. The length of the CDR3 is 15 residues. The CDR3, as DNA: TGTGCCAGCAGCTTAGGAATAGAAATTTACAATGAGCAGTTCTTC. Residues: CASSLGIEIYNEQFF.

The chain couples TRBV5-4 to TRBJ2-5, with TRBD1 identical over 8 bases. In germline, CDR1 is SGHNT, CDR2 YYREEE (reference sequence). V was pared by 0 bases and J by 6 bases, with 10 bases of the junction left unmatched. This CDR3 spans 16 amino acids. This CDR3 reads CASSLETGQGLKTQYF. DNA for the CDR3: TGTGCCAGCAGCTTGGAAACTGGACAGGGTTTAAAGACCCAGTACTTC.

This chain uses TRBV14 with TRBJ1-1; tentatively, D is TRBD1 (6 bases). The germline V gene has CDR1 SGHDN and CDR2 FVKESK. V shed 1 base and J shed 1 base, with 13 bases lying between them. The CDR3 spans 16 residues. The CDR3, as DNA: TGTGCCAGCAGCCAAGTAACCGGACAGTGGAACACTGAAGCTTTCTTT. It is translated as CASSQVTGQWNTEAFF.

This clone has a handful of counts. V usage is TRBV29-1 and J usage is TRBJ1-2, with 12 bases matching TRBD1. V trimming: 1 base; J trimming: 6 bases; junction bases outside the gene matches: 6. CDR1 and CDR2 (germline): SQVTM, ANQGSEA. The CDR3 runs 15 residues. The chain's CDR3 is CSVEGVGTGGDGYTF. The CDR3 bases are TGCAGCGTTGAAGGCGTAGGGACAGGGGGCGATGGCTACACCTTC.

This chain joins TRBV27 and TRBJ1-1; D might be TRBD1 (5 bases). Germline V gene data show CDR1 as MNHEY and CDR2 as SMNVEV (reference sequence). V lost 5 bases and J lost 4, with 23 bases in between. There are 17 residues in the CDR3. The CDR3 nucleotides read TGTGCCAGCAGTCGCGACAGTAATATGGGGTTGGGCACTGAAGCTTTCTTT. It yields the protein CASSRDSNMGLGTEAFF.

This clone was detected a few times. V gene TRBV11-2 combines with J gene TRBJ2-1; the match to TRBD1 covers 9 bases. The V gene end was trimmed by 2 bases and the J gene end by 1 base; junction bases not matched to a gene: 3. The germline gives CDR1 SGHAT, CDR2 FQNNGV. The CDR3 sequence is 16 residues long. The CDR3 DNA sequence: TGTGCCAGCAGCTTAACAGGGGGCTCGTCCTACAATGAGCAGTTCTTC. Protein product: CASSLTGGSSYNEQFF.

This chain connects TRBV14 to TRBJ2-1; D may be TRBD2 (5 bases). The CDR3 loop spans 13 amino acids. V was shortened by 1 base and J by 12 bases, with 13 bases between the two germline ends. Germline loops: CDR1 SGHDN, CDR2 FVKESK. The CDR3 sequence: CASSQVMGRGQFF. The CDR3 coding sequence is TGTGCCAGCAGCCAAGTTATGGGCCGGGGGCAGTTCTTC.

On this clone itself: The junction departs from germline at one end; a sequencing error may be responsible. This rearrangement joins TRBV6-5 to TRBJ2-1, with D unclear. The V gene's germline CDR1 is MNHEY and CDR2 SVGAGI. The CDR3 is made up of 14 amino acids. The CDR3 spells CASHRLQTYNEQFF. CDR3 sequence (DNA): TGCGCCAGCCACCGCCTCCAGACCTACAATGAGCAGTTCTTC.

V and J are TRBV7-9 and TRBJ2-3; TRBD2 agrees at 8 bases. The CDR3 has 15 residues. CDR1 is SEHNR, CDR2 FQNEAQ, per germline (reference sequence). The CDR3 here is CPQGVSGRGTDTQYF. The DNA of the CDR3 is TGTCCACAAGGGGTCAGCGGGAGAGGCACAGATACGCAGTATTTT.

This CDR3 is CASSQGTGGGEQYV. The CDR3 DNA reads TGCGCCAGCAGCCAAGGGACAGGGGGCGGCGAGCAGTACGTC. The chain recombines TRBV5-1 with TRBJ2-7, with 12 bases matching TRBD1. The germline V gene encodes CDR1 SGHRS and CDR2 YFSETQ. The CDR3 is 14 amino acids. V shed 4 bases, J shed 6 bases, and the junction held 5 bases outside the gene matches.

The sample holds one count of this clone. The chain couples TRBV19 to TRBJ1-2; no reliable D call. The CDR3 covers 14 residues. Germline V gene lookup returns CDR1 LNHDA and CDR2 SQIVND (reference sequence). Trimming cost V 5 bases and J 0 bases, with 10 bases left between them. The CDR3 reads CASSSGFANYGYTF. CDR3 coding DNA: TGTGCCAGTAGTTCGGGGTTCGCTAACTATGGCTACACCTTC.

This clone has a handful of counts. The gene calls are TRBV29-1 and TRBJ1-1; 7 positions match TRBD1. Germline V CDR1 and CDR2: SQVTM, ANQGSEA. This CDR3 has 16 residues. V lost 2 bases to trimming and J lost 0 bases; unmatched junction nucleotides: 9. CDR3 amino acids: CSVETLYRGMNTEAFF. The CDR3, as DNA: TGCAGCGTTGAAACCCTTTACAGGGGCATGAACACTGAAGCTTTCTTT.